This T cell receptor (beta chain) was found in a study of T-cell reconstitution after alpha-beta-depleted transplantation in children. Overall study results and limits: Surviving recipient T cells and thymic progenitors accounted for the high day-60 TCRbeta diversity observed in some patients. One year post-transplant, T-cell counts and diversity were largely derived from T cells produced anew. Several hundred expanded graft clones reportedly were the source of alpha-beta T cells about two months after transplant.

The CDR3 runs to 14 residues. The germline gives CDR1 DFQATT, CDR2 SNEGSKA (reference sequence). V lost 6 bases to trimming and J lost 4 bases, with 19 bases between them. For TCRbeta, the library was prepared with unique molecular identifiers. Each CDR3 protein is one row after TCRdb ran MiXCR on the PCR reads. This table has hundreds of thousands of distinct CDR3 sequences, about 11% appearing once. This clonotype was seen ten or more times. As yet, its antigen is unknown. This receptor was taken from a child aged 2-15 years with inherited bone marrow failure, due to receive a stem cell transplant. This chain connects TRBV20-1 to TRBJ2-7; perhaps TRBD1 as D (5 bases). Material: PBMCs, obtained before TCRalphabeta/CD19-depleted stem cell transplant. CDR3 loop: CSAGEQVVRYEQYF. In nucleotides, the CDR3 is TGCAGTGCAGGGGAACAGGTAGTTAGATACGAGCAGTACTTC.